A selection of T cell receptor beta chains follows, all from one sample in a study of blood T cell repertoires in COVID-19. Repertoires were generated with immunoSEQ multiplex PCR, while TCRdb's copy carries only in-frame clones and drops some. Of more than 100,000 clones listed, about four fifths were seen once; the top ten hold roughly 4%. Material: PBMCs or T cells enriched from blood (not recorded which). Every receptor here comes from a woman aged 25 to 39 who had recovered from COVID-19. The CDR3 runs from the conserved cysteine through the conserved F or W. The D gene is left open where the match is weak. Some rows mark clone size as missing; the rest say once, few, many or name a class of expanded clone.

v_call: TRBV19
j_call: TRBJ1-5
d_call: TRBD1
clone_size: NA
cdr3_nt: TGTGCCAGTAGGGGACAGATTAATCAGCCCCAGCATTTT
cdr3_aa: CASRGQINQPQHF

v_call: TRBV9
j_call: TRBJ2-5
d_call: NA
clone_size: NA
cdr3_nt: TGTGCCAGCAGCGTAGATTGGATACTACAAGAGACCCAGTACTTC
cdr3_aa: CASSVDWILQETQYF

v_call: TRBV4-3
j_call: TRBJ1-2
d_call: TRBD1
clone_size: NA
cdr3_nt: TGCGCCAGCAGCCAATCCCCGACAGGGGGCACCTATGGCTACACCTTC
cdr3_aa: CASSQSPTGGTYGYTF

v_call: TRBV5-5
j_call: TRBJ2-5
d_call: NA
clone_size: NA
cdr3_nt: TGTGCCAGCAGCTTGGAGGGGCGCCCACCACAAGAGACCCAGTACTTC
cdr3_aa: CASSLEGRPPQETQYF

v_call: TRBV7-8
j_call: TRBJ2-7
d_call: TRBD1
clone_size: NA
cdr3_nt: TGTGCCAGCAGCTTAGCGTGGGAGACAGGGTTCTCCGAGCAGTACTTC
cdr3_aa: CASSLAWETGFSEQYF

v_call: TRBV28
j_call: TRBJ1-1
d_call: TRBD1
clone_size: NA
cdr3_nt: TGTGCCAGCGACAGGGGGCGGGACACTGAAGCTTTCTTT
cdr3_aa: CASDRGRDTEAFF

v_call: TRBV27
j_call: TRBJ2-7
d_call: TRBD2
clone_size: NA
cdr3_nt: TGTGCCAGCAGTTTATTGACTAGCGGGACCCGTCGCCACGAGCAGTACTTC
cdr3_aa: CASSLLTSGTRRHEQYF

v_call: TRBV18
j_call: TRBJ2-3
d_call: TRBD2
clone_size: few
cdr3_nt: TGTGCCAGCTCGGAGGGACTAGCCCGCACAGATACGCAGTATTTT
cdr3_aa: CASSEGLARTDTQYF

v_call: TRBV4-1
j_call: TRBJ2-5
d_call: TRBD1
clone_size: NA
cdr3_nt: TGCGCCAGCACCCAAACAGGGGGCGAGGGAGAGACCCAGTACTTC
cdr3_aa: CASTQTGGEGETQYF

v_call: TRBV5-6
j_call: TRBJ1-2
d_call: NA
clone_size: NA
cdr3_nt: TGTGCCAGCAGCTTTAATCCAGGGCCCACTAACTATGGCTACACCTTC
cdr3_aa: CASSFNPGPTNYGYTF

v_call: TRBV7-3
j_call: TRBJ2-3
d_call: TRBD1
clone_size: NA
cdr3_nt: TGTGCCAGCAGCTCTCGACAGGGACGGAGCACAGATACGCAGTATTTT
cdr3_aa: CASSSRQGRSTDTQYF

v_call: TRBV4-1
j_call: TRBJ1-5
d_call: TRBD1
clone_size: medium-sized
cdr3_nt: TGCGCCAGCAGCCAAGTAGGGAGACAGGGTGGCGGCAATCAGCCCCAGCATTTT
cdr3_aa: CASSQVGRQGGGNQPQHF